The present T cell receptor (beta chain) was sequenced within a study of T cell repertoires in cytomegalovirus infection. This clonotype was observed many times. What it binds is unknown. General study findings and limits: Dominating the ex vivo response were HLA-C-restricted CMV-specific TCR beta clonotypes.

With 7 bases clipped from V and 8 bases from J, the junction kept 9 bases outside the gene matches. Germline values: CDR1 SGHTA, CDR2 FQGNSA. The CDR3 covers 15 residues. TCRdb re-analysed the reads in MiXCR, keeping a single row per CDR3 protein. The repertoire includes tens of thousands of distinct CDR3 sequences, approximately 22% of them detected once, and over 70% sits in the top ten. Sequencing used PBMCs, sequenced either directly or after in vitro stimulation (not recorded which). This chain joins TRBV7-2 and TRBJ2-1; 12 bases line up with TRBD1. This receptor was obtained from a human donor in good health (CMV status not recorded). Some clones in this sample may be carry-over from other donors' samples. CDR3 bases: TGTGCCAGCAATAGCCGGGACAGGGGGCTCTATGAGCAGTTCTTC. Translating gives CASNSRDRGLYEQFF.